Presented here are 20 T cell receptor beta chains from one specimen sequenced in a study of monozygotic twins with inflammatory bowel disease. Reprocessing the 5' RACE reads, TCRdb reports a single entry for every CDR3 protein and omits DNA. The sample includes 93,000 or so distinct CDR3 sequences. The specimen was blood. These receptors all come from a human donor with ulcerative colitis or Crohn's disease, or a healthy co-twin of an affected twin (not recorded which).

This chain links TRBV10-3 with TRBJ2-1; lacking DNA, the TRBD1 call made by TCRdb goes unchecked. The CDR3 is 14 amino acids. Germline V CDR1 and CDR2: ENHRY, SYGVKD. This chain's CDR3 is CATRGGGSGNEQFF.

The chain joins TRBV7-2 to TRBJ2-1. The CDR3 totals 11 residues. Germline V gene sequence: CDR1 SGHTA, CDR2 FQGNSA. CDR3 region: CASSYLNAQFF.

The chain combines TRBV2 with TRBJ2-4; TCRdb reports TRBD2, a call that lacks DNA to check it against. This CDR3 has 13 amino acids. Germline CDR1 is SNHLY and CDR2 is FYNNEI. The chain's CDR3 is CASSGVALNIQYF.

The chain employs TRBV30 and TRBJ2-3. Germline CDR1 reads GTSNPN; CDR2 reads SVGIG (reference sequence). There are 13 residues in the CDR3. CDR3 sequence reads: CACSVGSTDTQYF.

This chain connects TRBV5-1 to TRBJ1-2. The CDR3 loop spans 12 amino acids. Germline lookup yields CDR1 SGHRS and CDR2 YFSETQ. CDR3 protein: CASSLPNLDHVF.

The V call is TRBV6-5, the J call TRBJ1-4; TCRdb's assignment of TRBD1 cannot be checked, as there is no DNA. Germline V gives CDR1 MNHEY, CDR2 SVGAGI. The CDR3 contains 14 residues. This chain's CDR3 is CASSYSGQGGKLFF.

The CDR3 loop reads CASSLAGLQQETQYF. The V call is TRBV5-1, the J call TRBJ2-5; TCRdb's D call, TRBD2, is unchecked because there is no DNA. Germline CDR1 reads SGHRS; CDR2 reads YFSETQ. The CDR3 has 15 residues.

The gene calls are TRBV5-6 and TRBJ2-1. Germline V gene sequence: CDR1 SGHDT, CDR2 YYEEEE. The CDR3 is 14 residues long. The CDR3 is CASSLRGSYNEQFF.

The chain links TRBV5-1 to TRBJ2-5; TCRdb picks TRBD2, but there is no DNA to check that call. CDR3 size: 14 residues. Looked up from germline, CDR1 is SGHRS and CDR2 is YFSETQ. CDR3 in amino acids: CASSQRASGVTQYF.

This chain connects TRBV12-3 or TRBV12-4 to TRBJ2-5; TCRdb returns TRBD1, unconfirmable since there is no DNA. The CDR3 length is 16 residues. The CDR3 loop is CASKRQGSLFQETQYF.

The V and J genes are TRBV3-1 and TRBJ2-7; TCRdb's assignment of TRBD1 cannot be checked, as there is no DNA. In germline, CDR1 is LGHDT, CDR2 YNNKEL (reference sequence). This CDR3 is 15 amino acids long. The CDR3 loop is CASSQVPDSYNEQYF.

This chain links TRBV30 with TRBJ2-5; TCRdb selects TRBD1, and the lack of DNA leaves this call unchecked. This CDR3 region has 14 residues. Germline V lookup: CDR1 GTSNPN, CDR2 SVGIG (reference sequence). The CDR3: CAWRLTGRWKTQYF.

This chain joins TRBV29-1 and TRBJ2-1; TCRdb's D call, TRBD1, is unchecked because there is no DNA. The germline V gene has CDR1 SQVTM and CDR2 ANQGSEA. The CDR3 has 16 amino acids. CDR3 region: CSVGVIVPQGYNEQFF.

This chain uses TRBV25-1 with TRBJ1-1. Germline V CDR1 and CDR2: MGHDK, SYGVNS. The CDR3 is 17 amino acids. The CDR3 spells CASSPPEGWGGDTEAFF.

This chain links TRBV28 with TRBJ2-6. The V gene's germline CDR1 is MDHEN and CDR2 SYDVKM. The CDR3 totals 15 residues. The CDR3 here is CASSSYSSGANVLTF.

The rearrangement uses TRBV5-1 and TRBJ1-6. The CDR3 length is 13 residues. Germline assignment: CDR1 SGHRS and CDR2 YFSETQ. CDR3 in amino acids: CASSVGMGSPLHF.

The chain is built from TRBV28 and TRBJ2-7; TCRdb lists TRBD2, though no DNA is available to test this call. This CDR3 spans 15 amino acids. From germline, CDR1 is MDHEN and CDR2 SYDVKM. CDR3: CASSGSGAHPYEQYF.

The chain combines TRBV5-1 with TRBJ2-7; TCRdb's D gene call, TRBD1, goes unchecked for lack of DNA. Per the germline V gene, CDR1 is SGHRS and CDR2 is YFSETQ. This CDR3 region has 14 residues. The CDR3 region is CASSPGSVLYEQYF. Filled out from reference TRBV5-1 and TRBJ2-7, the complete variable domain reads KAGVTQTPRYLIKTRGQQVTLSCSPISGHRSVSWYQQTPGQGLQFLFEYFSETQRNKGNFPGRFSGRQFSNSRSEMNVSTLELGDSALYLCASSPGSVLYEQYFGPGTRLTVT.

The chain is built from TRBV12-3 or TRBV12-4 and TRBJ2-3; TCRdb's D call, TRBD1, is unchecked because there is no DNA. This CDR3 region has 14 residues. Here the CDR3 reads CASSLGGSTDTQYF.

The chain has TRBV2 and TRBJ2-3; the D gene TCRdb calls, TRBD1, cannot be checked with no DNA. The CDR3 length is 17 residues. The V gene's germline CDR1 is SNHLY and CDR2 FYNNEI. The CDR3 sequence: CASSEARRRQGTDTQYF. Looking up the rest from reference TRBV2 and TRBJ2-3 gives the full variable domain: EPEVTQTPSHQVTQMGQEVILRCVPISNHLYFYWYRQILGQKVEFLVSFYNNEISEKSEIFDDQFSVERPDGSNFTLKIRSTKLEDSAMYFCASSEARRRQGTDTQYFGPGTRLTVL.